Listed here are 28 T cell receptor beta chains from one sample, sequenced in a study of T cell responses to AZD1222 COVID-19 vaccine. Profiled with immunoSEQ multiplex PCR; TCRdb holds only in-frame clones, not every one. The profile shows about 61,000 clones, about 87% of them singletons. The sequencing used peripheral blood, collected on day 0 of AZD1222 vaccination. The receptors shown here come from an adult in good health.

The chain couples TRBV4-1 to TRBJ1-6, with TRBD1 matching over 9 bases. The germline gives CDR1 MGHRA, CDR2 YSYEKL. V shed 4 bases and J 6 bases; nucleotides not matched to a gene: 7. This CDR3 comprises 16 residues. The CDR3 coding sequence is TGCGCCAGCAGCCTTCGGACAGGGGCGCGTAATTCACCCCTCCACTTT. This sequence encodes CASSLRTGARNSPLHF.

The genes are TRBV6-1 and TRBJ1-2, with TRBD1 matching 8 bases. CDR1 MNHNS and CDR2 SASEGT come from the germline V gene. The CDR3 covers 14 residues. The V and J ends lost 3 bases and 8 bases, in that order; junction bases with no gene match: 8. Here the CDR3 DNA reads TGTGCCAGCAGTGACGCCAGGGGGCTCGGGGGCTACACCTTC. Encoded protein: CASSDARGLGGYTF.

The chain combines TRBV5-4 with TRBJ2-6; perhaps TRBD2 as D (6 bases). The CDR3 length is 15 residues. Between the trimmed V and J ends, which lost 2 bases and 2 bases, there was a span of 8 bases. From germline, CDR1 is SGHNT and CDR2 YYREEE (reference sequence). CDR3 bases: TGTGCCAGCAGCTTAGGAGGGGCTGGGGCCAACGTCCTGACTTTC. As protein: CASSLGGAGANVLTF.

This sequence joins TRBV18 and TRBJ1-1; the D is unclear. The germline gives CDR1 KGHSH, CDR2 LQKENI. The CDR3 consists of 13 residues. The germline V and J ends were trimmed by 3 bases and 6 bases, with 11 bases remaining between them. CDR3 sequence (DNA): TGTGCCAGCTCACCGGTGGGGTACCCTGAAGCTTTCTTT. Its translation: CASSPVGYPEAFF.

This chain's CDR3 is CASTQGGSDYGYTF. The CDR3 DNA is TGTGCCAGTACCCAGGGGGGATCGGACTATGGCTACACCTTC. The rearrangement links TRBV19 to TRBJ1-2; 7 bases fit TRBD1. This CDR3 comprises 14 residues. Trimming took 7 bases from V and 3 from J; bases not matched to a gene: 8. The germline gives CDR1 LNHDA, CDR2 SQIVND (reference sequence).

A single count supports this clone. This chain connects TRBV6-5 to TRBJ1-1; D possibly corresponds to TRBD1 (5 bases). Trimming took 2 bases from V and 2 from J, leaving 12 bases between them. CDR1 and CDR2 from the germline V gene are MNHEY and SVGAGI. The length of the CDR3 is 15 residues. The CDR3 reads CASSYGPGPNTEAFF. CDR3 nucleotide sequence: TGTGCCAGCAGTTACGGTCCGGGGCCTAACACTGAAGCTTTCTTT.

The V call is TRBV12-3 or TRBV12-4, the J call TRBJ1-6; TRBD1 might be the D (6 bases). The V end was cut by 4 bases, the J end by 8 bases, with 9 bases between. The CDR3 has 13 residues. CDR3 DNA sequence: TGTGCCAGCAGTTCGAGGACAGATTCACCCCTCCACTTT. Its translation is CASSSRTDSPLHF.

The CDR3 protein is CASSETYEAFF. CDR3 coding DNA: TGTGCCAGCAGCGAGACATACGAAGCTTTCTTT. The chain employs TRBV7-8 and TRBJ1-1; D ambiguous. CDR1 is SGHVS and CDR2 is FQNEAQ in the germline V gene. The germline V and J ends were trimmed by 5 bases and 8 bases, with 9 bases remaining between them. The CDR3 length is 11 residues.

The chain couples TRBV7-9 to TRBJ2-6; D is ambiguous. The CDR3 sequence is 13 residues long. Per the germline V gene, CDR1 is SEHNR and CDR2 is FQNEAQ (reference sequence). V was shortened by 5 bases and J by 5 bases, with 7 bases between the two germline ends. The CDR3 region is CASSRRRANVLTF. DNA of the CDR3: TGTGCCAGCAGCCGACGTAGGGCCAACGTCCTGACTTTC.

A few counts support this clone. The genes are TRBV30 and TRBJ1-6, with unresolved D. V was clipped by 4 bases and J by 8 bases, with 12 bases between them. The CDR3 contains 13 residues. Per germline, CDR1 GTSNPN and CDR2 SVGIG (reference sequence). CDR3 sequence reads: CAWTEWRDSPLHF. CDR3 nucleotides: TGTGCCTGGACGGAGTGGCGGGATTCACCCCTCCACTTT.

The chain combines TRBV2 with TRBJ2-2, with TRBD2 matching 9 bases. Germline trimming cut 4 bases from V and 5 bases from J; bases unmatched to any gene: 5. The length of the CDR3 is 15 residues. From germline, CDR1 is SNHLY and CDR2 FYNNEI. In DNA, the CDR3 is TGTGCCAGCAGTGGTGGGCTAGCGGGGACCGGGGAGCTGTTTTTT. Protein product: CASSGGLAGTGELFF.

The rearrangement links TRBV30 to TRBJ1-3, with 8 bases lining up with TRBD1. Unmatched junction bases numbered 3, after V lost 6 bases and J lost 2 bases. Germline loops: CDR1 GTSNPN, CDR2 SVGIG (reference sequence). The CDR3 has 13 amino acids. The CDR3 loop reads CACIQGAGNTIYF. DNA for the CDR3: TGTGCCTGTATACAGGGGGCTGGAAACACCATATATTTT.

The chain uses TRBV12-3 or TRBV12-4 and TRBJ1-2, with 7 bases aligning to TRBD1. The CDR3 has 12 amino acids. The trim removed 4 bases at V and 8 bases at J, leaving 4 bases unmatched. CDR3 coding DNA: TGTGCCAGCAGTTCCAGGGGGGGAGGCTACACCTTC. Amino acids: CASSSRGGGYTF.

CDR3 protein: CASSFAAAENSPLHF. DNA for the CDR3: TGTGCCAGCAGCTTTGCGGCAGCCGAGAATTCACCCCTCCACTTT. This chain uses TRBV7-2 with TRBJ1-6; D is unresolved. Germline loops: CDR1 SGHTA, CDR2 FQGNSA. V lost 3 bases and J 7 bases, leaving 13 bases between the germline ends. The CDR3 consists of 15 residues.

This chain links TRBV4-1 with TRBJ1-5; a weak D match, TRBD1 (5 bases). Trimming took off 2 bases at V and 2 bases at J, with 16 bases between the two ends. The CDR3 length is 17 residues. CDR1 and CDR2 (germline): MGHRA, YSYEKL. The CDR3 nucleotides read TGCGCCAGCAGCCAAAGGTCCCCGACAGCGGGCAATCAGCCCCAGCATTTT. Translated, it gives CASSQRSPTAGNQPQHF.

The sample holds one count of this clone. The chain uses TRBV18 and TRBJ2-1; 7 bases align to TRBD1. Unmatched junction bases numbered 8, after V lost 2 bases and J lost 7 bases. Germline CDR1 is KGHSH and CDR2 is LQKENI. CDR3 length: 15 residues. The CDR3 is CASSPDRVKANEQFF. The CDR3 DNA is TGTGCCAGCTCACCAGACAGGGTGAAAGCAAATGAGCAGTTCTTC.

The chain links TRBV30 to TRBJ2-7; 9 bases fit TRBD2. V shed 4 bases and J 7 bases; nucleotides not matched to a gene: 11. Looked up from germline, CDR1 is GTSNPN and CDR2 is SVGIG (reference sequence). The CDR3 is 14 amino acids. CDR3 nucleotides: TGTGCCTGGAAGCTAGCGGGGCCCACGGTGGAGCAGTACTTC. Translating gives CAWKLAGPTVEQYF.

The chain links TRBV2 to TRBJ1-2; 11 nucleotides match TRBD1. After removal of 3 bases from V and 5 bases from J, the junction contained 5 bases not matched to a gene. The germline V gene has CDR1 SNHLY and CDR2 FYNNEI. This CDR3 is 15 amino acids long. CDR3 DNA: TGTGCCAGCAGTGATGAAGGGACAGGGGGTTATGGCTACACCTTC. Encoded protein: CASSDEGTGGYGYTF. Based on the CDR3 plus reference TRBV2 and TRBJ1-2, the full variable domain is EPEVTQTPSHQVTQMGQEVILRCVPISNHLYFYWYRQILGQKVEFLVSFYNNEISEKSEIFDDQFSVERPDGSNFTLKIRSTKLEDSAMYFCASSDEGTGGYGYTFGSGTRLTVV.

With respect to this clone: The junction departs from germline at one end; a sequencing error may be responsible. V is TRBV2 and J is TRBJ1-5; D is possibly TRBD1 (5 bases). The germline V gene encodes CDR1 SNHLY and CDR2 FYNNEI. The CDR3 consists of 14 residues. CDR3 region: CASREGTVDQPQHF. CDR3 in DNA: TGTGCCAGCAGAGAAGGGACGGTGGATCAGCCCCAGCATTTT.

V usage is TRBV7-9 and J usage is TRBJ1-3; D not certain. This CDR3 contains 16 residues. V lost 5 bases to trimming and J lost 4 bases, with 18 bases between them. Germline CDR1 is SEHNR and CDR2 is FQNEAQ (reference sequence). The CDR3 loop is CASSPFSGLSGNTIYF. The CDR3 bases are TGTGCCAGCAGCCCCTTTTCGGGGTTGAGCGGAAACACCATATATTTT.

The gene calls are TRBV12-3 or TRBV12-4 and TRBJ1-6, with no clear D. Trimming shortened V by 5 bases and J by 10 bases, and 12 bases separated the two germline ends. The CDR3 runs 13 residues. The CDR3 loop is CASSPSPRSPLHF. CDR3 nucleotides: TGTGCCAGCAGTCCCAGTCCCCGGTCACCCCTCCACTTT.

The rearrangement joins TRBV5-4 to TRBJ1-1; D is uncertain. Trimming took off 1 base at V and 7 bases at J, with 8 bases between the two ends. The CDR3 has 12 residues. Per the germline V gene, CDR1 is SGHNT and CDR2 is YYREEE (reference sequence). This CDR3 reads CASSLSGVEAFF. The DNA of the CDR3 is TGTGCCAGCAGCTTGTCGGGCGTTGAAGCTTTCTTT.

This clone was counted only a few times. The genes are TRBV6-5 and TRBJ1-2; the D is unclear. The CDR3 extends over 15 amino acids. The V end lost 0 bases, the J end lost 4 bases, and 12 bases lay between the germline ends. The V gene's germline CDR1 is MNHEY and CDR2 SVGAGI. The chain's CDR3 is CASSYSFMGSYGYTF. DNA for the CDR3: TGTGCCAGCAGTTACTCGTTTATGGGGAGCTATGGCTACACCTTC.

The chain carries TRBV2 and TRBJ2-5; perhaps TRBD2 as D (6 bases). The CDR3 contains 15 residues. V lost 0 bases to trimming and J lost 5 bases, with 13 bases between them. CDR1 and CDR2 (germline): SNHLY, FYNNEI. CDR3 loop: CASSEARGGAETQYF. The CDR3 nucleotides are TGTGCCAGCAGTGAAGCGCGGGGCGGGGCGGAGACCCAGTACTTC.

A single count supports this clone. J is TRBJ1-4 and V is TRBV5-1; the D gene is possibly TRBD1 (5 bases). V gave up 3 bases and J gave up 5 bases, with 11 bases separating them. The CDR3 contains 14 residues. Looked up from germline, CDR1 is SGHRS and CDR2 is YFSETQ. The CDR3 reads CASSSGLSNEKLFF. In DNA form, the CDR3 reads TGCGCCAGCAGCTCGGGACTATCGAATGAAAAACTGTTTTTT.

The chain uses TRBV3-1 (or the pseudogene TRBV3-2) and TRBJ2-6; D not certain. Germline V CDR1 and CDR2: LGHDT, YNNKEL (reference sequence). Trimming pared 6 bases from V and 0 bases from J, leaving 15 bases between. The CDR3 is 17 residues long. DNA of the CDR3: TGTGCCAGCAGTCGCCCCGGACGTCTCTCTGGGGCCAACGTCCTGACTTTC. Protein sequence: CASSRPGRLSGANVLTF.

This chain uses TRBV7-9 with TRBJ1-3; D gene ambiguous. CDR3 length: 16 amino acids. Germline V lookup: CDR1 SEHNR, CDR2 FQNEAQ (reference sequence). Trimming pared 6 bases from V and 0 bases from J, leaving 15 bases between. The CDR3 DNA sequence: TGTGCCAGCAGGAAGGAGGGTTTTGGCTCTGGAAACACCATATATTTT. This translates into CASRKEGFGSGNTIYF. The full variable domain, rest sourced from reference TRBV7-9 and TRBJ1-3, is DTGVSQNPRHKITKRGQNVTFRCDPISEHNRLYWYRQTLGQGPEFLTYFQNEAQLEKSRLLSDRFSAERPKGSFSTLEIQRTEQGDSAMYLCASRKEGFGSGNTIYFGEGSWLTVV.

The chain has TRBV5-6 and TRBJ2-5; D is possibly TRBD2 (5 bases). The germline gives CDR1 SGHDT, CDR2 YYEEEE. The CDR3 runs 14 residues. Trimming took 1 base from V and 7 from J, leaving 14 bases between them. CDR3 residues: CASSLSLAMGTQYF. DNA of the CDR3: TGTGCCAGCAGCTTGTCGCTAGCAATGGGGACCCAGTACTTC.